This T cell receptor (beta chain) was captured by sequencing in a study of T cells in Graves' hyperthyroidism and ophthalmopathy. RNA transcripts were the template for amplifying TCR beta CDR3 regions. HTBI primers drove first-round RT-PCR of the TCR CDR3. One entry per CDR3 protein, called by TCRdb with MiXCR from the multiplex PCR reads. Of 640,000 or so distinct CDR3 sequences listed, more than 13% are singletons. Study outcomes and limitations: The majority of expanded thyroid clonotypes above 0.001 also appeared in blood. Model predictions of ophthalmopathy came a median about 6.3 months before onset.

Trimming removed 4 bases from V and 0 bases from J, with 9 bases in between. The CDR3 totals 14 residues. Germline CDR1 reads MNHEY; CDR2 reads SMNVEV (reference sequence). Patients with ophthalmopathy all had a Clinical Activity Score of at least 3, a NOSPECS grade of at least 4 and duration under 3 months. On this clonotype itself: Its antigen is as yet unknown.

The clonotype was recovered from a woman aged 18-35 years with Graves' ophthalmopathy. The chain uses TRBV27 and TRBJ2-5, with D tentatively TRBD1 (6 bases). The sequenced sample consisted of blood. The CDR3 loop reads CASSYQGYQETQYF. CDR3 nucleotides: TGTGCCAGCAGTTACCAGGGGTACCAAGAGACCCAGTACTTC.